What follows is one T cell receptor (beta chain) and its context. There is no known antigen for this receptor. These data come from a study of CXCR3-negative and CXCR3-positive naive CD8 T cells (dated 2019 in TCRdb). Regarding the study in general: In total, about 135 million TRB reads were obtained, or roughly 1.5 +/- 0.3 million reads per library. The diversity and physicochemical repertoire analyses included some 11 donors pooled from two independent experiments. For the TRBV-TRBJ cluster analysis, the naive subsets came from about five donors, while the memory cells came from 3 donors. The research as a whole found: TRBV-TRBJ usage was similar between naive CXCR3-negative and CXCR3-positive cells from the same donor, while memory cells showed distinct patterns. Repertoire diversity was comparably high in both naive subsets but much lower in memory CD8+ T cells. Compared with CXCR3-negative naive cells, CXCR3-positive naive cells had TRB CDR3s with higher hydrophobicity (lower Kidera factor 4), lower energy, and higher strength and volume indices. CXCR3 expression partially decreased after cryopreservation, so most assays used freshly isolated PBMCs. Surface CD5, linked to self-reactivity in mice, was comparable between naive subsets; TCR interaction strength was therefore also inferred from TRB CDR3 physicochemical properties.

For each CD8+ T cell subset, flow sorting was done in triplicate, and roughly 310,000 cells per subset went directly into RLT lysis buffer. Naive CD8+ T cells were defined stringently as CD45RO-CCR7+CD27+CD95- to exclude memory contaminants. Peripheral blood mononuclear cells were isolated from buffy coats using standard density gradient centrifugation. Naive CXCR3-negative and CXCR3-positive CD8+ T cells were flow-sorted using a FACSAria III. An RNeasy Mini Kit was used to extract total RNA from the sorted cells. The sequencer was a NextSeq 550. The Human TCR Profiling Kit (MiLaboratory) was used to prepare UMI-labeled 5' RACE TRB cDNA libraries. The full amount of extracted RNA was used for cDNA synthesis, and the full amount of resulting cDNA was used for PCR amplification. Libraries were prepared in parallel with an identical number of PCR cycles. In the original analysis: MIGEC and MiXCR extracted about 50,000 +/- 10,000 unique UMI-labeled TRB cDNA molecules per library, requiring at least two reads per UMI. An average of approximately 40,000 +/- 10,000 functional in-frame TRB CDR3 nucleotide clonotypes without stop codons was found per library. After downsampling to 5000 UMI-labeled TRB molecules per sample, diversity metrics such as normalized Shannon-Wiener and Chao1 were calculated in VDJtools. VDJtools was used to calculate clonotype-size-weighted physicochemical properties of the central five CDR3 residues, namely interaction energy, strength, volume and Kidera factor 4. The reads underwent TCRdb reprocessing, giving one record for each CDR3 protein sequence and no DNA. TCRdb's processing, not the authors', yielded these V and J calls. The data table for this sample lists about 110,000 distinct CDR3 sequences. The ten largest account for roughly 0.38% of the sample.

The sequence came from a human donor in good health. Some clones in this sample may be carry-over from other donors' samples. The sequencing sample was made of naive CXCR3+ CD8+ T cells from blood. The cell subset or site label here, explained by the study, means: CD45RO-CCR7+CD27+CD95- naive CD8+ T cells expressing CXCR3 (TNR3+).

CDR3 region: CASSLALDLLNEQYF. Recombination connected TRBV7-2 to TRBJ2-7. The CDR3 spans 15 residues, from the cysteine through the phenylalanine. No DNA is recorded. Per the germline V gene, SGHTA is the CDR1 and FQGNSA is the CDR2.